Detailed here is one T cell receptor (beta chain). Its antigen remains unknown. This sample stems from a study of T-cell memory formation after mild COVID-19. Study observations and caveats: Shrinking CD4+ clones resided mostly in CM and EM, and CD8+ ones in EMRA. Among clones peaking at day 37 in the second wave, SARS-CoV-2 specificity remained unconfirmed.

Each CDR3 protein gets one entry after TCRdb re-called the 5' RACE reads with MiXCR. The data contain roughly 510,000 distinct CDR3 sequences, roughly a sixth of them singletons. Germline V gives CDR1 LNHNV, CDR2 YYDKDF (reference sequence). Germline trimming cut 0 bases from V and 2 bases from J; bases unmatched to any gene: 11. CDR3 length equals 18 residues. The rearrangement links TRBV15 to TRBJ2-7; 9 nucleotides align to TRBD2. The sequence came from an adult woman who had mild COVID-19 (a few samples of this study predate the infection). Cell type and time point are not known. What was sequenced was PBMCs or a T cell subset sorted from them (not recorded which). This chain's CDR3 is CATSRDLLTSGGAYEQYF. DNA of the CDR3: TGTGCCACCAGCAGAGATCTCCTGACTAGCGGAGGCGCCTACGAGCAGTACTTC.